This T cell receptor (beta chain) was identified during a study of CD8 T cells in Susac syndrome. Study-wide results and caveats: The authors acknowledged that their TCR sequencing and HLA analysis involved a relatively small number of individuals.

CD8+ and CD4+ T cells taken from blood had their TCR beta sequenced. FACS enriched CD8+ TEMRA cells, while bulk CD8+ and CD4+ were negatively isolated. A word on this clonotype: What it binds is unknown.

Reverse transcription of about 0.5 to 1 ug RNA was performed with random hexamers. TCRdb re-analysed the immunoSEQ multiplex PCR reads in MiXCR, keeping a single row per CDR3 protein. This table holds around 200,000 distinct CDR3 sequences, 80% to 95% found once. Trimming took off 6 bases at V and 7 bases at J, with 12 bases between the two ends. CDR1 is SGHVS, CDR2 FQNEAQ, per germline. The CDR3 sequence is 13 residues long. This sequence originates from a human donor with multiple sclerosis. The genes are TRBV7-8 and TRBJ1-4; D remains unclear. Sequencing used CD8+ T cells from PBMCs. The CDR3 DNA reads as TGTGCCAGCAGAAGGCGCGGCGGTGAAAAACTGTTTTTT. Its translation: CASRRRGGEKLFF. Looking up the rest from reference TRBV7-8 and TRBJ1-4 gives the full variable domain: GAGVSQSPRYKVAKRGQDVALRCDPISGHVSLFWYQQALGQGPEFLTYFQNEAQLDKSGLPSDRFFAERPEGSVSTLKIQRTQQEDSAVYLCASRRRGGEKLFFGSGTQLSVL.